The 25 T cell receptor beta chains below were found in one sample sequenced in a study of vaccination effects on CD4 cells after COVID-19. The assay was immunoSEQ multiplex PCR, and TCRdb's table has in-frame clones only and misses some. The profile shows 15,000 to 20,000 clones, over 60% of them singletons. Expansion with viral peptide pools was applied to antigen-specific CD4+ T cells by the ViraFEST assay prior to sequencing. Culturing for nine to ten days preceded CD4+ T cell isolation. This individual tested PCR-positive for SARS-CoV-2 infection between March and December 2020. Each participant received a vaccine that was either BNT162b2 or mRNA-1273, given as two doses. No antigen is known for these receptors. The specimen comprised CD4+ T cells from PBMCs cultured with SARS-CoV-2 spike peptides, sampled after COVID-19 vaccination. Receptors originate from a human donor who had a prior SARS-CoV-2 infection.

This chain joins TRBV19 and TRBJ1-5; D remains ambiguous. Germline lookup yields CDR1 LNHDA and CDR2 SQIVND (reference sequence). CDR3 size: 13 residues. V lost 7 bases and J lost 1, with 8 bases in between. The CDR3 is CASMDTSNQPQHF. The CDR3 DNA reads TGTGCCAGTATGGATACAAGCAATCAGCCCCAGCATTTT.

This chain uses TRBV11-3 with TRBJ1-2, with 9 bases matching TRBD1. Trimming took 5 bases from V and 8 from J; bases not matched to a gene: 6. This CDR3 contains 13 residues. Germline CDR1 and CDR2: SGHNT and YENEEA. The CDR3 is CASSTRDREGYTF. CDR3 DNA: TGTGCCAGCAGCACCCGGGACAGGGAGGGCTACACCTTC.

This rearrangement joins TRBV11-3 to TRBJ2-3, with 8 bases lining up with TRBD2. With V trimmed by 5 bases and J by 1 base, 8 bases remained unmatched. CDR1 SGHNT and CDR2 YENEEA come from the germline V gene. The CDR3 extends over 16 amino acids. The CDR3 DNA sequence: TGTGCCAGCAGCCCCAACCCGGGGGGGGGCACAGATACGCAGTATTTT. Translated, it gives CASSPNPGGGTDTQYF.

This clone was seen more than once but under ten times. The chain joins TRBV5-1 to TRBJ2-2, with TRBD2 identical over 8 bases. CDR3 size: 15 residues. Germline CDR1 is SGHRS and CDR2 is YFSETQ. Trimming at V came to 1 base and at J to 7 bases, leaving 6 bases not matched to a gene. The CDR3 DNA reads as TGCGCCAGCAGCTTGTCGGGGGGGCGAAGCGGGGAGCTGTTTTTT. This gives the protein CASSLSGGRSGELFF.

J is TRBJ2-6 and V is TRBV14; TRBD1 matches at 8 bases. The V gene end was trimmed by 1 base and the J gene end by 0 bases; junction bases not matched to a gene: 5. The length of the CDR3 is 18 residues. CDR1 is SGHDN and CDR2 is FVKESK in the germline V gene. The CDR3 bases are TGTGCCAGCAGCCAAGGGACAGGGCCGAGCTCTGGGGCCAACGTCCTGACTTTC. Translated: CASSQGTGPSSGANVLTF.

The CDR3 here is CSAREGYEQFF. As DNA, the CDR3 is TGCAGTGCTAGAGAGGGGTATGAGCAGTTCTTC. V gene TRBV20-1 combines with J gene TRBJ2-1, with no clear D. CDR3 length: 11 residues. Germline V gene sequence: CDR1 DFQATT, CDR2 SNEGSKA (reference sequence). The V end was cut by 0 bases, the J end by 8 bases, with 5 bases between.

This chain connects TRBV7-3 to TRBJ2-2; possible D gene TRBD1, 6 bases. Germline assignment: CDR1 SGHTA and CDR2 FQGTGA. Trimming cost V 4 bases and J 1 base, with 7 bases left between them. The CDR3 loop spans 14 amino acids. CDR3 nucleotide sequence: TGTGCCAGCAGCTCGGGACAGAACACCGGGGAGCTGTTTTTT. As protein: CASSSGQNTGELFF. Full variable domain (outside the CDR3, taken from reference TRBV7-3 and TRBJ2-2): GAGVSQTPSNKVTEKGKYVELRCDPISGHTALYWYRQSLGQGPEFLIYFQGTGAADDSGLPNDRFFAVRPEGSVSTLKIQRTERGDSAVYLCASSSGQNTGELFFGEGSRLTVL.

As DNA, the CDR3 is TGCGCCAGCAGATTGCCGGGACTAAGGGTTGAGGAGACCCAGTACTTC. This sequence encodes CASRLPGLRVEETQYF. The chain uses TRBV5-1 and TRBJ2-5; 7 nucleotides match TRBD2. Losses at the gene ends were 5 bases for V and 5 bases for J; bases not matched to a gene: 15. This CDR3 is built from 16 residues. The germline V gene has CDR1 SGHRS and CDR2 YFSETQ.

The rearrangement joins TRBV5-1 to TRBJ1-6; D may be TRBD1 (6 bases). Germline V CDR1 and CDR2: SGHRS, YFSETQ. The CDR3 totals 14 residues. The germline V and J ends were trimmed by 2 bases and 7 bases, with 10 bases remaining between them. DNA for the CDR3: TGCGCCAGCAGCTTCCCGGGGGGCAATTCACCCCTCCACTTT. It yields the protein CASSFPGGNSPLHF.

The rearrangement uses TRBV5-6 and TRBJ1-2; the D is unclear. The CDR3 spans 13 residues. Germline values: CDR1 SGHDT, CDR2 YYEEEE. Trimming pared 2 bases from V and 8 bases from J, leaving 13 bases between. CDR3 protein: CASSLDQSGGYTF. CDR3 sequence (DNA): TGTGCCAGCAGCTTAGACCAGTCCGGCGGCTACACCTTC.

The J gene is TRBJ2-7, the V gene TRBV4-3; D not certain. V was clipped by 1 base and J by 2 bases, with 15 bases between them. This CDR3 comprises 16 residues. In germline, CDR1 is LGHNA, CDR2 YSLEER. CDR3 in DNA: TGCGCCAGCAGCCAAGTGTTTTCGACATTTCCCTACGAGCAGTACTTC. Protein product: CASSQVFSTFPYEQYF.

This chain uses TRBV25-1 with TRBJ1-2, with D hard to call. Germline CDR1 MGHDK, CDR2 SYGVNS. The V end was cut by 6 bases, the J end by 1 base, with 12 bases between. There are 14 residues in the CDR3. CDR3 loop: CASRGKGYNYGYTF. The CDR3 DNA is TGTGCCAGCAGAGGTAAGGGCTATAACTATGGCTACACCTTC.

This clone was counted a few times. The J gene is TRBJ1-5, the V gene TRBV30; D perhaps matches TRBD1 (5 bases). V gave up 1 base and J gave up 5 bases, with 9 bases separating them. The CDR3 covers 13 residues. Germline lookup yields CDR1 GTSNPN and CDR2 SVGIG (reference sequence). As DNA, the CDR3 is TGTGCCTGGAGTGGACAGCCGGATCAGCCCCAGCATTTT. This translates into CAWSGQPDQPQHF.

The rearrangement links TRBV5-6 to TRBJ1-5; D is ambiguous. V lost 4 bases and J 0 bases, leaving 14 bases between the germline ends. Germline lookup yields CDR1 SGHDT and CDR2 YYEEEE. CDR3 size: 16 residues. In nucleotides, the CDR3 is TGTGCCAGCAGCCTCGACACCTTATATAGCAATCAGCCCCAGCATTTT. This encodes CASSLDTLYSNQPQHF.

V and J are TRBV9 and TRBJ1-1, with a weak D call TRBD1 (6 bases). This CDR3 contains 14 residues. V shed 3 bases and J shed 0 bases, with 9 bases lying between them. The germline gives CDR1 SGDLS, CDR2 YYNGEE. The CDR3 DNA follows: TGTGCCAGCAGCGACGGACAGCTGAACACTGAAGCTTTCTTT. Residues: CASSDGQLNTEAFF.

This clone is a singleton in its sample. This chain joins TRBV10-3 and TRBJ1-2; D is uncertain. The germline CDR1 and CDR2 sequences are ENHRY and SYGVKD. V lost 7 bases, J lost 7 bases, and 13 bases lay in between. This CDR3 has 12 residues. CDR3 sequence reads: CAINGPEGGYTF. CDR3 sequence (DNA): TGTGCCATCAATGGCCCGGAGGGTGGCTACACCTTC.

The chain combines TRBV20-1 with TRBJ2-3; D gene unclear. Germline V gene lookup returns CDR1 DFQATT and CDR2 SNEGSKA (reference sequence). The length of the CDR3 is 11 residues. V was trimmed by 7 bases and J by 4 bases, leaving 9 bases between them. The CDR3 reads CSVRVADTQYF. CDR3 DNA sequence: TGCAGTGTAAGGGTCGCAGATACGCAGTATTTT.

This rearrangement joins TRBV5-6 to TRBJ1-6; no reliable D call. The CDR3 loop spans 16 amino acids. Trimming left V 1 base short and J 7 bases short, with 15 bases between. Germline CDR1 SGHDT, CDR2 YYEEEE. The CDR3 protein is CASSLSWDLGNSPLHF. DNA of the CDR3: TGTGCCAGCAGCTTGAGCTGGGATCTCGGCAATTCACCCCTCCACTTT.

This clone was seen a few times. This chain joins TRBV2 and TRBJ1-2, with 12 bases that match TRBD1. This CDR3 comprises 15 residues. The germline V gene has CDR1 SNHLY and CDR2 FYNNEI. The V and J ends lost 6 bases and 8 bases, in that order; junction bases with no gene match: 10. The CDR3 DNA reads TGTGCCAGCAGGGGACAGGGGGCGTTTCTTGGCGGCTACACCTTC. This gives the protein CASRGQGAFLGGYTF.

The rearrangement links TRBV11-2 to TRBJ2-3, with TRBD2 as a possible D gene (6 bases). The CDR3 spans 16 residues. CDR1 is SGHAT, CDR2 FQNNGV, per germline. The germline V and J ends were trimmed by 5 bases and 5 bases, with 20 bases remaining between them. The CDR3 DNA is TGTGCCAGCAGCCCCTTCGATAGCGGTACAGGAGATACGCAGTATTTT. This gives the protein CASSPFDSGTGDTQYF.

The chain is built from TRBV18 and TRBJ1-6, with 8 bases lining up with TRBD1. Germline assignment: CDR1 KGHSH and CDR2 LQKENI. The CDR3 covers 13 residues. J gave up 12 bases and V 3 bases, and 4 bases lay outside the gene matches. The CDR3 protein is CASSPDREEPLHF. Here the CDR3 DNA reads TGTGCCAGCTCACCGGACAGGGAGGAACCCCTCCACTTT.

V usage is TRBV6-4 and J usage is TRBJ2-1; 8 bases align to TRBD2. Germline V gene sequence: CDR1 MRHNA, CDR2 SNTAGT. CDR3 length: 15 amino acids. The J segment lost 4 bases and the V segment lost 6 bases, leaving 8 bases of the junction unmatched. In DNA form, the CDR3 reads TGTGCCAGCAGCGAGACTAGCGCGCTATACAATGAGCAGTTCTTC. Translation gives CASSETSALYNEQFF.

By sample fraction, this clone is medium-sized. The J gene is TRBJ1-3, the V gene TRBV5-1, with D unresolved. Germline loops: CDR1 SGHRS, CDR2 YFSETQ. The V end was cut by 0 bases, the J end by 4 bases, with 8 bases between. The CDR3 length is 14 residues. The CDR3: CASSLEGIGNTIYF. CDR3 bases: TGCGCCAGCAGCTTGGAAGGGATAGGAAACACCATATATTTT. Full variable domain (rest looked up from reference TRBV5-1 and TRBJ1-3): KAGVTQTPRYLIKTRGQQVTLSCSPISGHRSVSWYQQTPGQGLQFLFEYFSETQRNKGNFPGRFSGRQFSNSRSEMNVSTLELGDSALYLCASSLEGIGNTIYFGEGSWLTVV.

V and J are TRBV10-3 and TRBJ2-5, with TRBD2 matching 10 bases. The germline V gene encodes CDR1 ENHRY and CDR2 SYGVKD. After removal of 4 bases from V and 1 base from J, the junction contained 6 bases not matched to a gene. There are 16 residues in the CDR3. Here the CDR3 DNA reads TGTGCCATCAGTGGTTCGAGCGGGGGGGCCCAAGAGACCCAGTACTTC. Protein: CAISGSSGGAQETQYF.

The chain carries TRBV2 and TRBJ2-5; 8 nucleotides agree with TRBD2. Trimming at V came to 3 bases and at J to 5 bases, leaving 8 bases not matched to a gene. The germline CDR1 and CDR2 sequences are SNHLY and FYNNEI. This CDR3 region has 15 residues. The CDR3 spells CASSDRRGGTETQYF. The CDR3, as DNA: TGTGCCAGCAGTGACAGACGGGGGGGTACGGAGACCCAGTACTTC. The variable domain in full, completed from reference TRBV2 and TRBJ2-5, reads EPEVTQTPSHQVTQMGQEVILRCVPISNHLYFYWYRQILGQKVEFLVSFYNNEISEKSEIFDDQFSVERPDGSNFTLKIRSTKLEDSAMYFCASSDRRGGTETQYFGPGTRLLVL.